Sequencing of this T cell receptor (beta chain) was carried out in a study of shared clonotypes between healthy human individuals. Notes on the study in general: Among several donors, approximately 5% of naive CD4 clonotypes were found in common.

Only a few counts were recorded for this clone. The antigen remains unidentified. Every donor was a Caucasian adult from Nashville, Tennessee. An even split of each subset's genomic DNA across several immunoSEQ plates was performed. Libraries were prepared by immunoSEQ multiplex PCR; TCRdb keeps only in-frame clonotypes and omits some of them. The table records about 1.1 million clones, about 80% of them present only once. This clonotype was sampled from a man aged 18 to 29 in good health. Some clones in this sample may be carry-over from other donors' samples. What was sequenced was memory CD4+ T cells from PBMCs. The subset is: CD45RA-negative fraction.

CDR3 sequence: CASSQLENTEAFF. As DNA, the CDR3 is TGTGCCAGCAGCCAACTGGAGAACACTGAAGCTTTCTTT. This chain links TRBV7-3 with TRBJ1-1; D not certain. This CDR3 region has 13 residues. The ends were cut back, 5 bases at V and 1 base at J, with 8 bases in the middle. From germline, CDR1 is SGHTA and CDR2 FQGTGA.